One and the same sample provided the 15 T cell receptor beta chains below, sequenced in a study of tissue T cells after allogeneic stem cell transplantation. Time point given: mouse harvest day 14 after allogeneic transplant. Each mouse received 10^7 T-cell-depleted marrow cells plus 10^6 splenic CD5+ T cells by tail vein. The method was immunoSEQ multiplex PCR; TCRdb's version includes in-frame clones alone and lacks a portion of them. In the table there are fewer than 10,000 clones, over 30% of which are singletons. The sequenced material came from skin. Receptor source: a female BALB/c mouse given C57BL/6 T cells with graft-versus-host disease after an allogeneic hematopoietic cell transplant.

On this clone itself: Gene names and germline match the mouse. The CDR3 goes on 1 residue after the read ends, and that part is filled in from the germline J gene. The chain joins TRBV15 to TRBJ2-7; D may correspond to TRBD1 or TRBD2 (5 bases each). V gave up 3 bases and J gave up 5 bases, with 11 bases separating them. The germline gives CDR1 SGHND, CDR2 FRSKSL. This CDR3 contains 13 residues. Incomplete CDR3 DNA: TGTGCCAGCAGTTTTGGCAGGGACCATGAACAGTAC. Translation gives CASSFGRDHEQY. The full CDR3 is CASSFGRDHEQYF.

As concerns this clone: These gene names are mouse names. The observed sequence ends 1 residue before the CDR3 terminus, with the missing tail filled in from the germline J gene. This rearrangement joins TRBV13-1 to TRBJ2-7; D unresolved. This CDR3 has 11 residues. Germline V gives CDR1 NSHNY, CDR2 SYGAGN. With 2 bases removed from V and 9 bases from J, the gap between germline ends came to 9 bases. The sequenced CDR3 bases are TGTGCCAGCAGTGACGCTTCGGGACAGTAC. It specifies CASSDASGQY. In full, the CDR3 reads CASSDASGQYF.

The sample holds a few counts of this clone. The gene names here belong to mouse. The missing CDR3 end, 1 residue past where the read stops, is filled in from the germline J gene. The chain recombines TRBV1 with TRBJ1-1; a possible D gene is TRBD1 (6 bases). The germline V gene has CDR1 NSQYPW and CDR2 LRSPGD (reference sequence). V lost 0 bases and J 0 bases, leaving 11 bases between the germline ends. CDR3 length: 16 residues. The DNA read from the CDR3 is TGCACCTGCAGTGCAGATCTATGGACAGCAAACACAGAAGTCTTC. Translated, it gives CTCSADLWTANTEVF. The full CDR3 is CTCSADLWTANTEVFF.

For this clone: Gene names are the mouse ones. The read falls 1 residue short of the CDR3 end, and the missing part is taken from the germline J gene. The J gene is TRBJ1-5, the V gene TRBV13-1, with TRBD1 matching 8 bases. J was trimmed by 2 bases and V by 4 bases; bases with no gene match: 5. The length of the CDR3 is 15 residues. The germline gives CDR1 NSHNY, CDR2 SYGAGN. The CDR3 sequence is CASSWTGSDNQAPLF. The CDR3 bases that were read are TGTGCCAGCAGTTGGACAGGGTCCGACAACCAGGCTCCGCTT.

A few counts support this clone. Here the gene names and germline are mouse. The read gets to within 1 residue of the CDR3 end, and the germline J gene fills in the rest. The gene calls are TRBV13-3 and TRBJ2-5; 12 bases are a match to TRBD2. The CDR3 runs 14 residues. The V gene end was trimmed by 5 bases and the J gene end by 4 bases; junction bases not matched to a gene: 2. Germline V gene sequence: CDR1 NNHDY, CDR2 SYVADS. CDR3 protein: CASRGTGGKDTQYF. CDR3 DNA (partial): TGTGCCAGCAGGGGGACTGGGGGGAAAGACACCCAGTAC.

In its sample, this clone was seen a few times. Here the gene names and germline are mouse. The read stops 1 residue short of the end of the CDR3; the missing end is completed from the germline J gene. The chain couples TRBV26 to TRBJ1-1, with a weak D call TRBD1 (6 bases). CDR1 and CDR2 from the germline V gene are KGHPV and FQNQEV (reference sequence). This CDR3 is built from 14 residues. V lost 6 bases and J 1 base, leaving 12 bases between the germline ends. The DNA read from the CDR3 is TGTGCCAGCAGCCCGGGACAACGAAACACAGAAGTCTTC. Encoded protein: CASSPGQRNTEVF. The CDR3 as a whole reads CASSPGQRNTEVFF.

This clone has a single count. Each gene name is a mouse one. CDR3 DNA (partial): TGTGCCAGCTCTCTCGAGGCAGGCCCCTATGAACAGTAC. It codes for CASSLEAGPYEQY. The whole CDR3 is CASSLEAGPYEQYF. The chain recombines TRBV12-1 with TRBJ2-7; D is unresolved. The CDR3 extends 1 residue past the end of the read, so its final part is completed from the germline J gene. V shed 0 bases and J shed 2 bases, with 10 bases lying between them. Germline assignment: CDR1 SGHSN and CDR2 HYEKVE. CDR3 length: 14 amino acids.

This clone has only a few counts. The genes are named according to mouse. Coverage ceases 1 residue before the CDR3 finishes, and the germline J gene fills in the end. The rearrangement links TRBV23 to TRBJ1-6. TRBJ1-6 is an ORF for which the function is uncertain. Germline CDR1 KGHTA, CDR2 FQNQQP. CDR3 length equals 16 residues. The CDR3 is CSSSQLGSSYNSPLYF. The covered CDR3 bases are TGCTCCAGCAGTCAATTGGGGAGTTCCTATAATTCGCCCCTCTAC.

This clone appeared a few times. The listed genes are named as in mouse. The DNA ends 1 residue before the CDR3 does, and the rest of the CDR3 is filled in from the germline J gene. The chain uses TRBV26 and TRBJ2-3; D not resolved. V was cut by 1 base and J by 1 base, with 6 bases left in between. CDR1 and CDR2 (germline): KGHPV, FQNQEV (reference sequence). This CDR3 has 14 amino acids. Incomplete CDR3 DNA: TGTGCCAGCAGTCTGTTACAAGGTGCAGAAACGCTGTAT. This translates into CASSLLQGAETLY. The complete CDR3 sequence is CASSLLQGAETLYF.

Notes on this clone: Gene and germline names: mouse. The read halts 1 residue ahead of the CDR3 end, with the missing end drawn from the germline J gene. The chain uses TRBV23 and TRBJ1-3. The CDR3 is 14 amino acids. The germline CDR1 and CDR2 sequences are KGHTA and FQNQQP. The part of the CDR3 DNA that was read is TGCTCCAGCAGCCCGCAAGATTCTGGAAATACGCTCTAT. Its translation: CSSSPQDSGNTLY. The entire CDR3 protein is CSSSPQDSGNTLYF. Based on the CDR3 plus reference TRBV23 and TRBJ1-3, the full variable domain is DAAVTQKPRYLIKMKGQEAEMKCIPEKGHTAVFWYQQKQSKELKFLIYFQNQQPLDQIDMVKERFSAVCPSSSLCSLGIRTCEAEDSALYLCSSSPQDSGNTLYFGEGSRLIVV.

As to this clone: The gene names here belong to mouse. The CDR3 end is not reached by the read, which stops 1 residue before it; the germline J gene fills it in. The gene calls are TRBV13-1 and TRBJ2-1, with 8 bases matching TRBD2. The germline V gene has CDR1 NSHNY and CDR2 SYGAGN. The V segment lost 0 bases and the J segment 8 bases; nucleotides outside the gene matches: 1. This CDR3 has 13 residues. The CDR3 loop is CASSDGGGPEQFF. CDR3 DNA, as far as it was read: TGTGCCAGCAGTGATGGGGGGGGGCCTGAGCAGTTC.

Note on this clone: Genes here carry mouse names. CDR3 DNA, as far as it was read: TGTGCCAGCAGCCCGACTGGGGGGGCGGGCGAACAGTAC. Its protein product is CASSPTGGAGEQY. The whole CDR3 reads CASSPTGGAGEQYF. The rearrangement links TRBV3 to TRBJ2-7, with 12 nucleotides matching TRBD2. The read ends 1 residue early relative to the CDR3; the germline J gene fills the gap. This CDR3 has 14 amino acids. The germline V gene encodes CDR1 SNHLY and CDR2 FYNGKV (reference sequence). V shed 5 bases and J 7 bases; nucleotides not matched to a gene: 6.

Notes on this clone: Genes and germline are mouse. The covered CDR3 bases are TGTGCCAGCAGGAGTAATTCTGGAAATACGCTCTAT. It yields the protein CASRSNSGNTLY. The entire CDR3 is CASRSNSGNTLYF. The genes are TRBV26 and TRBJ1-3, with D hard to call. The read terminates 1 residue ahead of where the CDR3 ends, so the germline J gene completes it. Trimming removed 6 bases from V and 0 bases from J, with 6 bases in between. Per the germline V gene, CDR1 is KGHPV and CDR2 is FQNQEV (reference sequence). The CDR3 runs 13 residues.

This clone appeared a few times. Gene and germline names: mouse. With the read ending 1 residue before the CDR3 end, the germline J gene is used to fill in that end. This chain links TRBV19 with TRBJ1-3; no clear D. V was trimmed by 2 bases and J by 0 bases, leaving 6 bases between them. This CDR3 comprises 14 residues. CDR1 and CDR2 (germline): FNHDT, SITEND (reference sequence). The CDR3 loop is CASSMRSSGNTLYF. The sequenced part of the CDR3 DNA is TGTGCCAGCAGTATGCGCAGTTCTGGAAATACGCTCTAT.

Only a few counts were recorded for this clone. Germline and genes here are mouse. The read stops 1 residue short of the end of the CDR3; the missing end is completed from the germline J gene. The gene calls are TRBV26 and TRBJ2-7, with D possibly matching TRBD1 (5 bases). V was shortened by 2 bases and J by 0 bases, with 11 bases between the two germline ends. Germline V gene sequence: CDR1 KGHPV, CDR2 FQNQEV (reference sequence). The CDR3 runs 15 residues. The DNA read from the CDR3 is TGTGCCAGCAGTCTGAGGCAGGGCTTCTCCTATGAACAGTAC. It translates to CASSLRQGFSYEQY. The complete CDR3 protein is CASSLRQGFSYEQYF.